The clone carrying this T cell receptor (beta chain) was seen repeatedly, ten times or more. Its specificity is unknown. Via MiXCR, TCRdb re-called the reads, giving one row per CDR3 protein. Among hundreds of thousands of distinct CDR3 sequences listed, 33% were seen once. This CDR3 has 13 amino acids. Germline CDR1 is SGHDT and CDR2 is YYEEEE. The germline V and J ends were trimmed by 4 bases and 8 bases, with 13 bases remaining between them. The sample is drawn from a study of T cell repertoires in cytomegalovirus infection. Findings and limits, study-wide: Clonotype analysis showed dominance of the ex vivo response by HLA-C-restricted CMV-specific TCR beta clonotypes.

The chain couples TRBV5-6 to TRBJ2-1, with D hard to call. This specimen was cultured PBMCs, taken from culture after CMV antigen stimulation. This receptor was taken from a human donor in good health (CMV status not recorded). Some clones in this sample may be carry-over from other donors' samples. CDR3 DNA: TGTGCCAGCAGCCAGGTTCATCGAGATGAGCAGTTCTTC. This encodes CASSQVHRDEQFF.